This TCR beta chain came from a study of blood T cell repertoires in COVID-19. About the study: T cells, B-cell-depleted T cells, or PBMCs supplied cDNA or gDNA.

The germline CDR1 and CDR2 sequences are LNHDA and SQIVND (reference sequence). The CDR3 is 15 residues long. Trimming removed 0 bases from V and 4 bases from J; junction bases left unmatched: 5. This table comes from immunoSEQ multiplex PCR, and its TCRdb copy is limited to in-frame clones, with some not included. The table has roughly 330,000 clones, about 82% seen once. The sequence came from a woman aged 45-65 years with acute or convalescent COVID-19. The V call is TRBV19, the J call TRBJ1-2, with 7 bases fitting TRBD1. Sequenced material: peripheral blood. CDR3: CASSIEEGASYGYTF. The CDR3, as DNA: TGTGCCAGTAGTATAGAAGAGGGGGCTTCCTATGGCTACACCTTC.